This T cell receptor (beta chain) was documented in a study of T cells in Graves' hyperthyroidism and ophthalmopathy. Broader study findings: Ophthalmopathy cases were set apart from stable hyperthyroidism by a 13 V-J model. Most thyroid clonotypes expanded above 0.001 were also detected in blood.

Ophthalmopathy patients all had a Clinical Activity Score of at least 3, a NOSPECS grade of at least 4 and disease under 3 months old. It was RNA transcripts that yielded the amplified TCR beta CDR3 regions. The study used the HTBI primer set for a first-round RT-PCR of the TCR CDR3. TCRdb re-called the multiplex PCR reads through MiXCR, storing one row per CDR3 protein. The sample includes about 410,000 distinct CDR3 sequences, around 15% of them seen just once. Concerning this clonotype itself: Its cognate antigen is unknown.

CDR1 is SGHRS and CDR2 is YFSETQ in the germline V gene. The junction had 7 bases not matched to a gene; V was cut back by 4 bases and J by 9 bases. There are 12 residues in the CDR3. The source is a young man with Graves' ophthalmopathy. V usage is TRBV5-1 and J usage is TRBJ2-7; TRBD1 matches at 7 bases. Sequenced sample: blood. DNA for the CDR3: TGCGCCAGCAGCATAACAGGGGACGGGCAGTACTTC. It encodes CASSITGDGQYF.